Listed below are T cell receptor beta chains from one sample, sequenced in a study of cytomegalovirus exposure and HLA in healthy donors. The data were produced by immunoSEQ multiplex PCR, yet TCRdb's version contains in-frame clones alone and is incomplete. The sample holds 100,000 or so clones, more than 80% seen once. The source material was PBMCs. The receptors were gathered from a man between 25 and 39 years old in good health and CMV-seronegative. Each CDR3 is given with its conserved first and last residue. The D gene is left open where the match is weak.

v_call	d_call	cdr3_aa
TRBV5-8	.	CASSPRDYSNQPQHF
TRBV28	.	CAVSGRPGALELFF
TRBV6-4	TRBD2	CASSDGTSFGGEQFF
TRBV14	TRBD2	CASSSNPGLAGRYEQYF
TRBV9	TRBD1	CASSQGDGSYEQYF
TRBV4-3	TRBD1	CASSQGDRAGDTQYF
TRBV30	.	CAWTHFTVSYNEQFF
TRBV28	.	CASSLKRNTQYF
TRBV27	.	CALCGGLYEQYF
TRBV5-4	.	CASSPARDGSYEQYF
TRBV5-1	TRBD1	CASSLDRGGGTEAFF
TRBV28	.	CASSLGGSREPQHF
TRBV15	TRBD2	CATSSGLAGDQSSYNEQFF
TRBV5-6	.	CASSLSGPPKQYF
TRBV7-6	TRBD2	CASSTRLAPDTQYF
TRBV5-1	TRBD1	CASSSGTGHNEQFF
TRBV11-3	.	CASSLTSGVDTQYF